What follows are 18 T cell receptor beta chains derived from one specimen sequenced in a study of cytomegalovirus exposure and HLA in healthy donors. PCR was performed using 60 Vbeta and 13 Jbeta primers. Sequencing was performed with immunoSEQ multiplex PCR; in TCRdb, only in-frame clones are kept and a portion is missing. The sample records 55,000 to 70,000 clones, roughly 80% being singletons. Specimen: PBMCs. These TCRs come from a woman aged 35 to 49 in good health and CMV-seronegative.

J is TRBJ2-7 and V is TRBV7-6, with a weak D call TRBD2 (7 bases). This CDR3 is 16 amino acids long. Between the trimmed V and J ends, which lost 1 base and 2 bases, there was a span of 15 bases. Per germline, CDR1 SGHVS and CDR2 FNYEAQ. The CDR3 reads CASSLGMQGTTYEQYF. The CDR3 bases are TGTGCCAGCAGCTTAGGAATGCAGGGGACTACCTACGAGCAGTACTTC.

V is TRBV29-1 and J is TRBJ2-1; TRBD2 might be the D (6 bases). V lost 3 bases and J lost 7, with 10 bases in between. This CDR3 comprises 12 residues. Germline V gives CDR1 SQVTM, CDR2 ANQGSEA. The CDR3 DNA follows: TGCAGCGTTGACGGTGGAGGGAATGAGCAGTTCTTC. It specifies CSVDGGGNEQFF.

This chain uses TRBV28 with TRBJ1-1, with 8 bases matching TRBD1. The V gene end was trimmed by 5 bases and the J gene end by 0 bases; junction bases not matched to a gene: 11. The germline CDR1 and CDR2 sequences are MDHEN and SYDVKM. CDR3 length: 17 residues. CDR3 DNA: TGTGCCAGCAGTCCTGGGGCAGGGGGCACGGTGAACACTGAAGCTTTCTTT. This gives the protein CASSPGAGGTVNTEAFF.

The chain has TRBV27 and TRBJ1-4; D uncertain. Germline CDR1 reads MNHEY; CDR2 reads SMNVEV (reference sequence). The ends were cut back, 8 bases at V and 4 bases at J, with 11 bases in the middle. The CDR3 loop spans 13 amino acids. The CDR3: CASASGINEKLFF. As DNA, the CDR3 is TGTGCCAGCGCCTCCGGGATTAATGAAAAACTGTTTTTT.

The V gene is TRBV19, the J gene TRBJ2-3, with 11 nucleotides matching TRBD1. This CDR3 region has 17 residues. Germline CDR1 reads LNHDA; CDR2 reads SQIVND (reference sequence). V dropped 4 bases and J dropped 4; count of bases not matched to a gene: 10. The CDR3, as DNA: TGTGCCAGTAGTAACTTACCGGGACAGGGGGGAGCAGATACGCAGTATTTT. Translating it yields CASSNLPGQGGADTQYF.

V gene TRBV5-8 combines with J gene TRBJ2-1; 11 bases map to TRBD2. J gave up 4 bases and V 4 bases, and 4 bases lay outside the gene matches. The V gene's germline CDR1 is SGHTS and CDR2 YDEGEE. The CDR3 has 15 residues. The CDR3 region has the DNA TGTGCCAGCAGCCCGGGGACTAGCGGATACAATGAGCAGTTCTTC. Translating it yields CASSPGTSGYNEQFF.

The count of this clone is one. The chain carries TRBV27 and TRBJ2-7, with 10 bases identical to TRBD2. Germline V gene lookup returns CDR1 MNHEY and CDR2 SMNVEV (reference sequence). This CDR3 is 14 amino acids long. With V trimmed by 3 bases and J by 6 bases, 5 bases remained unmatched. Written as DNA, the CDR3 is TGTGCCAGCAGTTTTGCGACTAGCGGGCGCGAGCAGTACTTC. It codes for CASSFATSGREQYF.

This rearrangement joins TRBV13 to TRBJ2-7; D might be TRBD1 (9 bases). In germline, CDR1 is PRHDT, CDR2 FYEKMQ (reference sequence). This CDR3 spans 17 amino acids. V was clipped by 5 bases and J by 3 bases, with 23 bases between them. The DNA for the CDR3 is TGTGCCAGCAGCCCAACGGGAGGGACAGGGCCGAACTACGAGCAGTACTTC. This gives the protein CASSPTGGTGPNYEQYF.

The gene calls are TRBV4-1 and TRBJ1-5; 7 bases match TRBD1. CDR1 and CDR2 from the germline V gene are MGHRA and YSYEKL. The J segment lost 1 base and the V segment lost 2 bases, leaving 5 bases of the junction unmatched. This CDR3 comprises 16 residues. The CDR3 DNA is TGCGCCAGCAGCCAACGACAGGGTGGGAGCAATCAGCCCCAGCATTTT. Translating it yields CASSQRQGGSNQPQHF.

The chain carries TRBV29-1 and TRBJ1-2; 7 bases are a match to TRBD1. Germline CDR1 is SQVTM and CDR2 is ANQGSEA. This CDR3 is 13 amino acids long. V dropped 4 bases and J dropped 4; count of bases not matched to a gene: 6. CDR3 region: CSVARGTVYGYTF. The CDR3 DNA follows: TGCAGCGTTGCGCGCGGGACAGTCTATGGCTACACCTTC.

This chain connects TRBV5-1 to TRBJ1-4; TRBD1 matches 9 bases. The germline CDR1 and CDR2 sequences are SGHRS and YFSETQ. V lost 3 bases, J lost 8 bases, and 8 bases stayed unmatched. The CDR3 totals 15 residues. Here the CDR3 reads CASSSRQGDSEKLFF. CDR3 DNA: TGCGCCAGCAGCTCCAGACAGGGGGATAGCGAAAAACTGTTTTTT.

Comments on this clone: Other DNA sequences in this sample translate to the same CDR3. This chain joins TRBV4-2 and TRBJ2-7; D is uncertain. The CDR3 extends over 12 amino acids. Germline V CDR1 and CDR2: LGHNA, YNFKEQ. The V end was cut by 0 bases, the J end by 6 bases, with 6 bases between. The CDR3 region has the DNA TGTGCCAGCAGCCAAGATACGGGCGAGCAGTACTTC. Protein product: CASSQDTGEQYF.

The rearrangement uses TRBV5-4 and TRBJ2-1; 7 positions match TRBD2. This CDR3 comprises 15 residues. Germline-derived CDR1 and CDR2 are SGHNT and YYREEE (reference sequence). Losses at the gene ends were 2 bases for V and 2 bases for J; bases not matched to a gene: 4. The CDR3 DNA is TGTGCCAGCAGCTTTAAGCGGGAAACCTACAATGAGCAGTTCTTC. Translation gives CASSFKRETYNEQFF.

The chain links TRBV28 to TRBJ2-3; 8 bases align to TRBD2. CDR1 is MDHEN, CDR2 SYDVKM, per germline. The CDR3 has 14 residues. Trimming took 8 bases from V and 5 from J; bases not matched to a gene: 9. The CDR3 nucleotides are TGTGCCAGCGCAGGGGAGCGGGAGTTAGATACGCAGTATTTT. This codes for CASAGERELDTQYF. Drawing the rest from reference TRBV28 and TRBJ2-3, the complete variable domain is DVKVTQSSRYLVKRTGEKVFLECVQDMDHENMFWYRQDPGLGLRLIYFSYDVKMKEKGDIPEGYSVSREKKERFSLILESASTNQTSMYLCASAGERELDTQYFGPGTRLTVL.

The gene calls are TRBV7-8 and TRBJ2-1; D gene ambiguous. The CDR3 runs 16 residues. The V end was cut by 5 bases, the J end by 2 bases, with 16 bases between. Per the germline V gene, CDR1 is SGHVS and CDR2 is FQNEAQ. Written as DNA, the CDR3 is TGTGCCAGCAGCAGCTACGACGACACCACCTACAATGAGCAGTTCTTC. Its protein is CASSSYDDTTYNEQFF.

This clone was seen a few times. The V call is TRBV7-3, the J call TRBJ2-2, with 9 bases aligning to TRBD2. With 5 bases clipped from V and 1 base from J, the junction kept 5 bases outside the gene matches. Germline V gene lookup returns CDR1 SGHTA and CDR2 FQGTGA. CDR3 length equals 16 residues. CDR3 region: CASSPGAGGNTGELFF. The CDR3 DNA reads as TGTGCCAGCAGCCCGGGAGCGGGAGGGAACACCGGGGAGCTGTTTTTT.

The table lists this clone with a count of one. The V and J genes are TRBV27 and TRBJ2-7; 9 bases fit TRBD1. There are 17 residues in the CDR3. V was clipped by 0 bases and J by 4 bases; unmatched bases: 10. CDR1 is MNHEY and CDR2 is SMNVEV in the germline V gene (reference sequence). The chain's CDR3 is CASSLSVGQGKFYEQYF. The CDR3 region has the DNA TGTGCCAGCAGTTTATCGGTCGGACAGGGGAAATTTTACGAGCAGTACTTC.

This clone was observed a handful of times. The chain recombines TRBV11-2 with TRBJ2-1, with D possibly matching TRBD2 (6 bases). V gave up 5 bases and J gave up 5 bases, with 16 bases separating them. This CDR3 is built from 15 residues. Germline V gene lookup returns CDR1 SGHAT and CDR2 FQNNGV. This CDR3 is CASSLIPGANNEQFF. CDR3 in DNA: TGTGCCAGCAGCCTTATCCCGGGAGCAAACAATGAGCAGTTCTTC.